The clone carrying this TCR beta chain was recorded a few times. The antigen is undetermined. The sample is drawn from a study of T cells in Graves' hyperthyroidism and ophthalmopathy. It was RNA transcripts that yielded the amplified TCR beta CDR3 regions. TCR CDR3 regions were first amplified by RT-PCR with HTBI primers. TCRdb reanalysed the multiplex PCR reads using MiXCR and keeps one entry per CDR3 protein. The sample shows roughly 600,000 distinct CDR3 sequences, around 15% of them seen only once. Findings and caveats of the study: The model foresaw ophthalmopathy a median about 6.1 months prior to onset. The blood repertoire included most of the expanded thyroid clonotypes above 0.001.

Trimming pared 3 bases from V and 4 bases from J, leaving 15 bases between. Germline lookup yields CDR1 SNHLY and CDR2 FYNNEI. The CDR3 covers 15 residues. The TCR sequence derives from a woman aged 50 to 60 with Graves' ophthalmopathy. The rearrangement links TRBV2 to TRBJ2-5; either TRBD1 or TRBD2 may fit D (7 bases each). The sequenced sample consisted of blood. CDR3 sequence (DNA): TGTGCCAGCAGTGACGACAGGGAGGGGGGAGAGACCCAGTACTTC. Encoded protein: CASSDDREGGETQYF.